This T cell receptor (beta chain) is from a study of graft-versus-host responses after intestinal transplantation. Across the whole study: For two to four years after anti-thymocyte globulin induction, all recipients took tacrolimus and steroids. Study results and limitations: GvH clones were found in recipient marrow; some appeared first in ileum or blood. Early after transplant, HvG clones declined as circulating GvH clones peaked.

CDR3 size: 18 residues. Assay used: immunoSEQ multiplex PCR; TCRdb lists only in-frame clones, some missing. The sample has approximately 79,000 clones; around 83% are singletons. With respect to this clone: Its antigen remains unknown.

The chain uses TRBV12-2 and TRBJ2-7; the D call in the table, TRBD2, was not verified against the DNA. TRBV12-2 is marked as a pseudogene. Sample: unstimulated CD4+ T cells sorted from spleen or lymph node cells, taken before intestinal transplant. The clonotype comes from a human donor who received an intestinal transplant. The CDR3 DNA follows: TGTGCAAGTCGCTTAGCGCCGGGTTTGGACTACAGGACGATAGAGCAGTACTTC. It specifies CASRLAPGLDYRTIEQYF.